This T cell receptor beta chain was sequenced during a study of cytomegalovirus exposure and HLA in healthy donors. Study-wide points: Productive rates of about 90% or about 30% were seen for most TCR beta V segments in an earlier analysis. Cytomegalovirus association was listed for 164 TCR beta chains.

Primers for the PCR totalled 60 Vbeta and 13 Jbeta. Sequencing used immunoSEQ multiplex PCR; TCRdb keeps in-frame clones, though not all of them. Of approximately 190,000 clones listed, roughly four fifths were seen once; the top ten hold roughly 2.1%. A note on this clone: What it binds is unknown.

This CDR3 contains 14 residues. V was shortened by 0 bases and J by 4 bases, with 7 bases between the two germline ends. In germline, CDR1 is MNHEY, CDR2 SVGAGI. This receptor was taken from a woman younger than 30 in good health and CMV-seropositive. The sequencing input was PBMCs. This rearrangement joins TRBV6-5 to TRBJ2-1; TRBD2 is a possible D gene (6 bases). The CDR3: CASSYSGGYNEQFF. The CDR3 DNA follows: TGTGCCAGCAGTTACTCGGGGGGATACAATGAGCAGTTCTTC.